Listed below are T cell receptor beta chains from one sample, sequenced in a study of cytomegalovirus exposure and HLA in healthy donors. Generated by immunoSEQ multiplex PCR, the TCRdb table keeps only in-frame clones and is missing some. The sample carries roughly 100,000 clones, around 74% recorded once. The material sequenced was PBMCs. These receptors were taken from a middle-aged man in good health and CMV-seronegative. Each CDR3 is given with its conserved first and last residue. A D gene is named only where the DNA matches it firmly. Clone size appears in some rows only: once, few, many, or a class for an expanded clone.

d_call: TRBD1; j_call: TRBJ1-1; clone_size: NA; v_call: TRBV6-1; cdr3_nt: TGTGCCAGCAGTTGGACAGGAAAGATGAACACTGAAGCTTTCTTT; cdr3_aa: CASSWTGKMNTEAFF
d_call: TRBD1; j_call: TRBJ1-2; clone_size: NA; v_call: TRBV9; cdr3_nt: TGTGCCAGCAGCGTAGGGGGACAGGGAAACGATGGCTACACCTTC; cdr3_aa: CASSVGGQGNDGYTF
d_call: TRBD1; j_call: TRBJ1-4; clone_size: NA; v_call: TRBV5-8; cdr3_nt: TGTGCCAGCAGCTTCCCCGGGACAGGGGAGGAAAAACTGTTTTTT; cdr3_aa: CASSFPGTGEEKLFF
d_call: TRBD2; j_call: TRBJ2-1; clone_size: NA; v_call: TRBV5-1; cdr3_nt: TGCGCCAGCGAAACACTAGCGGGAGAGGGTGAGCAGTTCTTC; cdr3_aa: CASETLAGEGEQFF
d_call: TRBD2; j_call: TRBJ2-1; clone_size: NA; v_call: TRBV19; cdr3_nt: TGTGCCAGTAGTATCCCCAGCGGGGATGAGCAGTTCTTC; cdr3_aa: CASSIPSGDEQFF
d_call: NA; j_call: TRBJ2-2; clone_size: once; v_call: TRBV27; cdr3_nt: TGTGCCAGCAGCCAGGACTGGGGGCGCGGGTATGCCGGGGAGCTGTTTTTT; cdr3_aa: CASSQDWGRGYAGELFF
d_call: TRBD1; j_call: TRBJ2-7; clone_size: NA; v_call: TRBV27; cdr3_nt: TGTGCCAGCAGTTTCCCTTCCGGGACAGGGATGTCCGAGCAGTACTTC; cdr3_aa: CASSFPSGTGMSEQYF
d_call: TRBD1; j_call: TRBJ2-7; clone_size: NA; v_call: TRBV19; cdr3_nt: TGTGCCAGTAGTAACCCTAGGGGGACAGGATACGAGCAGTACTTC; cdr3_aa: CASSNPRGTGYEQYF
d_call: NA; j_call: TRBJ2-7; clone_size: NA; v_call: TRBV19; cdr3_nt: TGTGCCACTTCAGTAAGGGGCCCTAAGGAGGGGCAGTACTTC; cdr3_aa: CATSVRGPKEGQYF
d_call: NA; j_call: TRBJ1-5; clone_size: NA; v_call: TRBV28; cdr3_nt: TGTGCCAGCAGTACCTCCTCCCGAGACAGGAAGAATCAGCCCCAGCATTTT; cdr3_aa: CASSTSSRDRKNQPQHF
d_call: TRBD2; j_call: TRBJ2-1; clone_size: few; v_call: TRBV2; cdr3_nt: TGTGCCAGCAGTGACGGGGCGGGAGGGCCTTACAATGAGCAGTTCTTC; cdr3_aa: CASSDGAGGPYNEQFF
d_call: TRBD2; j_call: TRBJ2-7; clone_size: NA; v_call: TRBV11-1; cdr3_nt: TGTGCCAGCAGCTTAGGAGCCGGGGGGGCGCTCTACGAGCAGTACTTC; cdr3_aa: CASSLGAGGALYEQYF
d_call: TRBD1; j_call: TRBJ2-7; clone_size: NA; v_call: TRBV29-1; cdr3_nt: TGCAGCGTTGAAGTGGCAGGGGGCTACGAGCAGTACTTC; cdr3_aa: CSVEVAGGYEQYF
d_call: TRBD2; j_call: TRBJ2-3; clone_size: NA; v_call: TRBV14; cdr3_nt: TGTGCCAGCAGCCAACTACTAGCGGGAGCTGGCGATACGCAGTATTTT; cdr3_aa: CASSQLLAGAGDTQYF
d_call: NA; j_call: TRBJ1-5; clone_size: NA; v_call: TRBV28; cdr3_nt: TGTGCCAGCAGTTTAGATGCTCTCGGGTCGCAGCCCCAGCATTTT; cdr3_aa: CASSLDALGSQPQHF
d_call: NA; j_call: TRBJ2-7; clone_size: NA; v_call: TRBV29-1; cdr3_nt: TGCAGCGTTGATGAGTACAGGGTAGGCTCCTACGAGCAGTACTTC; cdr3_aa: CSVDEYRVGSYEQYF
d_call: NA; j_call: TRBJ2-5; clone_size: once; v_call: TRBV25-1; cdr3_nt: TGTGCCAGCAGTGAGAATCTAGCGACCGAGACCCAGTACTTC; cdr3_aa: CASSENLATETQYF
d_call: TRBD1; j_call: TRBJ1-2; clone_size: NA; v_call: TRBV4-1; cdr3_nt: TGCGCCAGCAGCCAGTTTGACCGGGACAGGGTTTTTGGCTACACCTTC; cdr3_aa: CASSQFDRDRVFGYTF
d_call: NA; j_call: TRBJ1-1; clone_size: once; v_call: TRBV28; cdr3_nt: TGTGCCAGCAGTGTCACAGGGTTGGGCACCGAAGCTTTCTTT; cdr3_aa: CASSVTGLGTEAFF
d_call: TRBD1; j_call: TRBJ1-4; clone_size: few; v_call: TRBV27; cdr3_nt: TGTGCCAGCAGTGACCGGGACAGCGAAAATGAAAAACTGTTTTTT; cdr3_aa: CASSDRDSENEKLFF
d_call: NA; j_call: TRBJ2-5; clone_size: NA; v_call: TRBV5-6; cdr3_nt: TGTGCCAGCAGGGATACAGGGCGAGAGACCCAGTACTTC; cdr3_aa: CASRDTGRETQYF
d_call: NA; j_call: TRBJ2-7; clone_size: NA; v_call: TRBV14; cdr3_nt: TGTGCCAGCAGCCAGGCCACGGAGCAGTACTTC; cdr3_aa: CASSQATEQYF
d_call: NA; j_call: TRBJ1-5; clone_size: few; v_call: TRBV4-1; cdr3_nt: TGCGCCAGCAGCCCGGGATCGGGCAATCAGCCCCAGCATTTT; cdr3_aa: CASSPGSGNQPQHF
d_call: TRBD1; j_call: TRBJ2-7; clone_size: NA; v_call: TRBV5-1; cdr3_nt: TGCGCCAGCAGCTTGGCCCTCCGGGACAGAAACGAGCAGTACTTC; cdr3_aa: CASSLALRDRNEQYF
d_call: TRBD2; j_call: TRBJ2-2; clone_size: NA; v_call: TRBV29-1; cdr3_nt: TGCAGCGTTACTAGCGGGAGGGCCTCTGTGGGGGGTACCGGGGAGCTGTTTTTT; cdr3_aa: CSVTSGRASVGGTGELFF
d_call: NA; j_call: TRBJ1-1; clone_size: NA; v_call: TRBV19; cdr3_nt: TGTGCCAGTAGTATGGGACTTGGACTTGCCAACACTGAAGCTTTCTTT; cdr3_aa: CASSMGLGLANTEAFF
d_call: NA; j_call: TRBJ2-3; clone_size: NA; v_call: TRBV14; cdr3_nt: TGTGCCAGCAGCCATCTAGGCGGCAGCACAGATACGCAGTATTTT; cdr3_aa: CASSHLGGSTDTQYF
d_call: TRBD2; j_call: TRBJ2-7; clone_size: NA; v_call: TRBV5-1; cdr3_nt: TGCGCCAGCAGCTTGCAGGCGGGAGTCAGGAACGAGCAGTACTTC; cdr3_aa: CASSLQAGVRNEQYF
d_call: TRBD1; j_call: TRBJ2-4; clone_size: NA; v_call: TRBV6-1; cdr3_nt: TGTGCCAGCAGTGAAGAGGGGACAGGGGCGATTCTACTAGCCAAAAACATTCAGTACTTC; cdr3_aa: CASSEEGTGAILLAKNIQYF
d_call: TRBD1; j_call: TRBJ1-4; clone_size: once; v_call: TRBV4-3; cdr3_nt: TGCGCCAGCAGCCAAAGGGACAGGGAAAAACTGTTTTTT; cdr3_aa: CASSQRDREKLFF
d_call: TRBD2; j_call: TRBJ2-7; clone_size: NA; v_call: TRBV13; cdr3_nt: TGTGCCAGCAGCTCCGGACTAGCGGGTGGGGAGCAGTACTTC; cdr3_aa: CASSSGLAGGEQYF
d_call: TRBD1; j_call: TRBJ1-2; clone_size: NA; v_call: TRBV27; cdr3_nt: TGTGCCAGCAATACAGGGGGCCGTAACTATGGCTACACCTTC; cdr3_aa: CASNTGGRNYGYTF
d_call: TRBD1; j_call: TRBJ1-1; clone_size: NA; v_call: TRBV23-1; cdr3_nt: TGCGCCAGCAGTCAGCAGGGGGCACGGACTGAAGCTTTCTTT; cdr3_aa: CASSQQGARTEAFF
d_call: NA; j_call: TRBJ2-7; clone_size: NA; v_call: TRBV7-9; cdr3_nt: TGTGCCAGCAGCGCACAGGGCTACGAGCAGTACTTC; cdr3_aa: CASSAQGYEQYF
d_call: TRBD1; j_call: TRBJ1-5; clone_size: NA; v_call: TRBV10-3; cdr3_nt: TGTGCCATCGGCCGGGACAGTAATCAGCCCCAGCATTTT; cdr3_aa: CAIGRDSNQPQHF
d_call: NA; j_call: TRBJ2-7; clone_size: NA; v_call: TRBV6-6; cdr3_nt: TGTGCCACTTCGGACAGATCCTACGAGCAGTACTTC; cdr3_aa: CATSDRSYEQYF
d_call: NA; j_call: TRBJ1-2; clone_size: NA; v_call: TRBV5-6; cdr3_nt: TGTGCCAGCAGCTTGGTGGTCAGGGACTATGGCTACACCTTC; cdr3_aa: CASSLVVRDYGYTF
d_call: NA; j_call: TRBJ1-2; clone_size: NA; v_call: TRBV29-1; cdr3_nt: TGCAGCGTTGAAGGGGGGGTTAACTATGGCTACACCTTC; cdr3_aa: CSVEGGVNYGYTF
d_call: TRBD1; j_call: TRBJ1-5; clone_size: few; v_call: TRBV5-8; cdr3_nt: TGTGCCAGCAGCTCCGGGACAGGAGCCTTATTCAATCAGCCCCAGCATTTT; cdr3_aa: CASSSGTGALFNQPQHF
d_call: TRBD1; j_call: TRBJ1-1; clone_size: once; v_call: TRBV7-9; cdr3_nt: TGTGCCAGCAGCCTCCCAGGGGGCCCCACTGAAGCTTTCTTT; cdr3_aa: CASSLPGGPTEAFF
d_call: TRBD1; j_call: TRBJ2-7; clone_size: NA; v_call: TRBV5-6; cdr3_nt: TGTGCCAGCAGCGCTGGGACAGGCTACGAGCAGTACTTC; cdr3_aa: CASSAGTGYEQYF
d_call: NA; j_call: TRBJ1-2; clone_size: NA; v_call: TRBV27; cdr3_nt: TGTGCCAGCAGTTTGGAGGGCCCGGTGGGGGGCTACACCTTC; cdr3_aa: CASSLEGPVGGYTF
d_call: NA; j_call: TRBJ1-5; clone_size: few; v_call: TRBV18; cdr3_nt: TGTGCCAGCTCACCATCGGGAGGAGGGGACAATCAGCCCCAGCATTTT; cdr3_aa: CASSPSGGGDNQPQHF
d_call: TRBD2; j_call: TRBJ2-5; clone_size: few; v_call: TRBV25-1; cdr3_nt: TGTGCCAGCAGCGACCCGGGACTACTACAAGAGACCCAGTACTTC; cdr3_aa: CASSDPGLLQETQYF
d_call: NA; j_call: TRBJ1-6; clone_size: NA; v_call: TRBV2; cdr3_nt: TGTGCCAGCAGTACAGGGTATAATTCACCCCTCCACTTT; cdr3_aa: CASSTGYNSPLHF
d_call: TRBD2; j_call: TRBJ2-1; clone_size: NA; v_call: TRBV18; cdr3_nt: TGTGCCAGCTCACCAGCGGGAGTGGTCTACAATGAGCAGTTCTTC; cdr3_aa: CASSPAGVVYNEQFF
d_call: NA; j_call: TRBJ1-2; clone_size: NA; v_call: TRBV29-1; cdr3_nt: TGCAGCGTGGGGGGAGTGGACGGACCTAGAGGCTACACCTTC; cdr3_aa: CSVGGVDGPRGYTF
d_call: NA; j_call: TRBJ2-7; clone_size: NA; v_call: TRBV5-6; cdr3_nt: TGTGCCAGCAGCTTTGCAGGGGTCTTAGGTGGGGAGCAGTACTTC; cdr3_aa: CASSFAGVLGGEQYF
d_call: NA; j_call: TRBJ1-1; clone_size: NA; v_call: TRBV6-4; cdr3_nt: TGTGCCAGCAGTGTTTATCTGGGGGAGGGGGAAGCTTTCTTT; cdr3_aa: CASSVYLGEGEAFF
d_call: NA; j_call: TRBJ2-7; clone_size: NA; v_call: TRBV7-3; cdr3_nt: TGTGCCAGCAGCTCACAAGGCCTTACAGGGTCCGAGCAGTACTTC; cdr3_aa: CASSSQGLTGSEQYF
d_call: TRBD1; j_call: TRBJ1-1; clone_size: NA; v_call: TRBV28; cdr3_nt: TGTGCCATACTTGGGGCCAGGGGGCCGTTGAACACTGAAGCTTTCTTT; cdr3_aa: CAILGARGPLNTEAFF
d_call: TRBD2; j_call: TRBJ2-5; clone_size: NA; v_call: TRBV5-1; cdr3_nt: TGCGCCAGCAGCGCACACTTTAGCGGGGCTCAAGAGACCCAGTACTTC; cdr3_aa: CASSAHFSGAQETQYF
d_call: TRBD1; j_call: TRBJ1-6; clone_size: NA; v_call: TRBV5-1; cdr3_nt: TGCGCCAGCAGCTTACCCGGGACAGGGGTTTCACCCCTCCACTTT; cdr3_aa: CASSLPGTGVSPLHF
d_call: TRBD2; j_call: TRBJ2-7; clone_size: NA; v_call: TRBV4-1; cdr3_nt: TGCGCCAGCAGCCGGGCGGGGGGCCCCTACGAGCAGTACTTC; cdr3_aa: CASSRAGGPYEQYF